The 25 T cell receptor beta chains listed next were all sequenced from one sample in a study of blood T cells in healthy people across ages (dated by TCRdb to the mid-2010s). Library creation used 5' RACE. TCRdb names Illumina HiSeq 2500 as the instrument used. A second PCR of roughly 7 to 11 cycles was performed with a sample-barcoded 5' primer and a J-beta primer mix. TCRdb handled the public reads itself, with Q25 trimming in fastp and clone calling in MiXCR, and kept productive beta chains. Each entry is one CDR3 protein sequence, shown with its most common DNA and genes. The sample table contains more than 800,000 distinct CDR3 sequences; only one count was recorded for around 26% of them. Of the sample, 17% is held by the ten largest clones. Sequencing was performed on blood. The receptor set was obtained from a woman of 80 years or more in good health.

This clonotype has at least ten counts. V usage is TRBV5-1 and J usage is TRBJ2-1; a weak D match, TRBD2 (6 bases). V dropped 4 bases and J dropped 6 bases, with 14 bases sitting between them. This CDR3 contains 14 residues. CDR1 is SGHRS, CDR2 YFSETQ, per germline. CDR3: CASSLEGGINEQFF. The CDR3 DNA reads as TGCGCCAGCAGCCTCGAAGGAGGGATCAATGAGCAGTTCTTC.

The sample holds many counts of this clonotype. The rearrangement uses TRBV5-1 and TRBJ2-1; 9 nucleotides align to TRBD2. This CDR3 has 16 amino acids. The J segment lost 0 bases and the V segment lost 1 base, leaving 2 bases of the junction unmatched. Germline loops: CDR1 SGHRS, CDR2 YFSETQ. CDR3 protein: CASSLISGGSYNEQFF. CDR3 nucleotide sequence: TGCGCCAGCAGCTTGATTAGCGGGGGCTCCTACAATGAGCAGTTCTTC.

In this sample, this clonotype turned up many times. V and J are TRBV7-2 and TRBJ2-5; 7 bases line up with TRBD2. With 5 bases clipped from V and 2 bases from J, the junction kept 8 bases outside the gene matches. This CDR3 has 15 residues. CDR1 is SGHTA and CDR2 is FQGNSA in the germline V gene. CDR3 residues: CASSPLRGGQETQYF. As DNA, the CDR3 is TGTGCCAGCAGCCCGCTTCGGGGAGGGCAAGAGACCCAGTACTTC.

The chain employs TRBV7-2 and TRBJ1-1; D is unresolved. V gave up 3 bases and J gave up 0 bases, with 11 bases separating them. In germline, CDR1 is SGHTA, CDR2 FQGNSA. There are 15 residues in the CDR3. In DNA form, the CDR3 reads TGTGCCAGCAGCTTTAGGGAGGGCCTGAACACTGAAGCTTTCTTT. It encodes CASSFREGLNTEAFF.

About this clonotype itself: A much larger clone lies a single base off, so this may be a read error. This rearrangement joins TRBV20-1 to TRBJ1-2; no reliable D call. The assigned J gene may be wrong: the sequence end matches TRBJ2-5 better. CDR1 is DFQATT, CDR2 SNEGSKA, per germline (reference sequence). This CDR3 is built from 16 residues. CDR3 loop: CSARLRPRRYRETQYF. The CDR3 DNA sequence: TGCAGTGCTAGGCTTCGTCCGAGACGTTACCGAGAGACCCAGTACTTC.

This clonotype appeared once. V gene TRBV7-2 combines with J gene TRBJ2-1; possibly TRBD1 for D (6 bases). The DNA end favors TRBJ2-7, so the J call may be wrong. Germline lookup yields CDR1 SGHTA and CDR2 FQGNSA. The CDR3 consists of 16 residues. Written as DNA, the CDR3 is TGTGCCAGCAGCTCCCCCCCCAGGGGAACCTACAATGAGCAGTACTTC. Its translation: CASSSPPRGTYNEQYF.

This clonotype was counted many times. The chain recombines TRBV6-5 with TRBJ1-6; 9 bases fit TRBD1. V lost 2 bases, J lost 10 bases, and 6 bases stayed unmatched. This CDR3 region has 15 residues. Germline-derived CDR1 and CDR2 are MNHEY and SVGAGI. CDR3 sequence: CASSYQGQGLSPLHF. The CDR3 coding sequence is TGTGCCAGCAGTTACCAGGGACAGGGTCTCTCACCCCTCCACTTT.

The table lists this clonotype with a few counts. The rearrangement links TRBV10-3 to TRBJ2-7, with D perhaps TRBD1 (6 bases). CDR3 size: 17 residues. Trimming stripped 6 bases from V and 10 bases from J, with 31 bases between. The germline V gene has CDR1 ENHRY and CDR2 SYGVKD. CDR3 loop: CAISPEGVPRVQEAQYF. The CDR3 bases are TGTGCCATCAGCCCAGAGGGGGTACCGCGAGTACAAGAGGCCCAGTACTTC.

This clonotype came up many times. The rearrangement links TRBV7-9 to TRBJ2-3, with D perhaps matching TRBD1 (6 bases). CDR3 size: 16 residues. Trimming removed 5 bases from V and 1 base from J, with 16 bases in between. CDR1 and CDR2 from the germline V gene are SEHNR and FQNEAQ (reference sequence). For the CDR3, the DNA is TGTGCCAGCAGCCCGACAGGTAGTGGTCGCACAGATACGCAGTATTTT. This sequence encodes CASSPTGSGRTDTQYF.

V and J are TRBV20-1 and TRBJ2-3; 8 bases are a match to TRBD2. Germline V gives CDR1 DFQATT, CDR2 SNEGSKA (reference sequence). V was clipped by 2 bases and J by 1 base; unmatched bases: 5. The CDR3 has 15 residues. The CDR3 DNA is TGCAGTGCTAGAAGTAGCGGGGAGGGCACAGATACGCAGTATTTT. Protein: CSARSSGEGTDTQYF.

This clonotype has a count of ten or more. The chain employs TRBV3-1 and TRBJ2-1, with D perhaps matching TRBD1 (6 bases). Trimming removed 0 bases from V and 0 bases from J, with 12 bases in between. The CDR3 sequence is 17 residues long. Germline CDR1 reads LGHDT; CDR2 reads YNNKEL (reference sequence). CDR3: CASSQDLRGGSYNEQFF. The CDR3, as DNA: TGTGCCAGCAGCCAAGATCTAAGAGGGGGCTCCTACAATGAGCAGTTCTTC.

This clonotype was seen a handful of times. This chain's CDR3 is CASSGSNTEAFF. CDR3 bases: TGTGCCAGCAGCGGCAGTAACACTGAAGCTTTCTTT. The chain couples TRBV7-9 to TRBJ1-1, with D unclear. Germline V CDR1 and CDR2: SEHNR, FQNEAQ (reference sequence). Trimming removed 5 bases from V and 2 bases from J, with 6 bases in between. The CDR3 runs 12 residues.

The chain joins TRBV5-1 to TRBJ2-7, with TRBD2 matching over 13 bases. This CDR3 is 15 amino acids long. With 4 bases clipped from V and 7 bases from J, the junction kept 8 bases outside the gene matches. Looked up from germline, CDR1 is SGHRS and CDR2 is YFSETQ. CDR3 sequence (DNA): TGCGCCAGCAGCGAGAATACTAGCGGGGGGGAGGAGCAGTACTTC. The encoded protein is CASSENTSGGEEQYF.

This clonotype was observed a few times. This may arise from a read error, as a much more abundant clone is one base away. CDR3 region: CASSTSGGAGHNEQYF. The CDR3 coding sequence is TGCGCCAGCAGCACTAGCGGGGGGGCCGGGCACAATGAGCAGTACTTC. V gene TRBV4-3 combines with J gene TRBJ2-7; TRBD2 matches 13 bases. This CDR3 contains 16 residues. The germline CDR1 and CDR2 sequences are LGHNA and YSLEER. V trimming: 5 bases; J trimming: 7 bases; junction bases outside the gene matches: 11.

The V and J genes are TRBV5-5 and TRBJ1-5; tentatively, D is TRBD1 (5 bases). The CDR3 covers 15 residues. Per the germline V gene, CDR1 is SGHKS and CDR2 is YYEKEE (reference sequence). Trimming pared 2 bases from V and 3 bases from J, leaving 12 bases between. The CDR3 reads CASSFIPGPNQPQHF. In DNA, the CDR3 is TGTGCCAGCAGCTTCATACCGGGACCCAATCAGCCCCAGCATTTT.

There are many counts of this clonotype. The chain uses TRBV6-2 or TRBV6-3 and TRBJ1-2; tentative D call: TRBD1 (6 bases). There are 16 residues in the CDR3. The V gene's germline CDR1 is MNHEY and CDR2 SVGEGT. The V and J ends lost 7 bases and 4 bases respectively, with 22 bases between them. CDR3 sequence: CASTNGDTPGSYGYTF. The CDR3 DNA reads as TGTGCCAGCACAAACGGGGACACTCCAGGGTCCTATGGCTACACCTTC.

This clonotype was detected a few times. CDR3 bases: TGTGCCAGCAGTGGGGGGGGCAGTTACTACGAGCAGTACTTC. Amino acids: CASSGGGSYYEQYF. The chain joins TRBV6-1 to TRBJ2-7, with TRBD2 as a possible D gene (7 bases). Trimming removed 4 bases at V and 3 bases at J, with 13 bases between. Germline V gene data show CDR1 as MNHNS and CDR2 as SASEGT. CDR3 length: 14 amino acids.

The gene calls are TRBV28 and TRBJ2-4; TRBD1 agrees at 11 bases. Germline CDR1 reads MDHEN; CDR2 reads SYDVKM. The CDR3 has 14 residues. V lost 5 bases and J lost 14; bases outside the gene matches: 11. In DNA form, the CDR3 reads TGTGCCAGCAGTCCCGGACAGGGGGCGCCAGTAAAGTACTTC. It specifies CASSPGQGAPVKYF.

Remarks on this clonotype: This may stem from a read error, because a much larger clone lies one nucleotide away. The rearrangement links TRBV20-1 to TRBJ2-3, with 10 bases lining up with TRBD1. After removal of 0 bases from V and 3 bases from J, the junction contained 9 bases not matched to a gene. Per germline, CDR1 DFQATT and CDR2 SNEGSKA (reference sequence). The CDR3 has 17 amino acids. The CDR3 bases are TGCAGTGCTAGAGACGCATCGTGGACAGGGGGAACAGATACGCAGTATTTT. It specifies CSARDASWTGGTDTQYF.

As to this clonotype: A much larger clone is a single base away; this may be a read error. The V and J genes are TRBV28 and TRBJ2-1, with D uncertain. The length of the CDR3 is 14 residues. Germline CDR1 MDHEN, CDR2 SYDVKM. V lost 1 base and J lost 12, with 16 bases in between. The CDR3 DNA reads TGTGCCAGCAGTTTATTGGGCCAGGCGGATGGGCAGTTCTTC. Its protein is CASSLLGQADGQFF. Together with reference TRBV28 and TRBJ2-1, the CDR3 gives the full variable domain: DVKVTQSSRYLVKRTGEKVFLECVQDMDHENMFWYRQDPGLGLRLIYFSYDVKMKEKGDIPEGYSVSREKKERFSLILESASTNQTSMYLCASSLLGQADGQFFGPGTRLTVL.

This chain uses TRBV7-2 with TRBJ2-3; D not certain. CDR1 SGHTA and CDR2 FQGNSA come from the germline V gene. The length of the CDR3 is 16 residues. Trimming left V 3 bases short and J 2 bases short, with 15 bases between. The CDR3 region is CASSLDGRIHTDTQYF. The CDR3, as DNA: TGTGCCAGCAGCTTGGACGGGCGGATCCACACAGATACGCAGTATTTT.

V is TRBV7-6 and J is TRBJ2-3; 13 bases fit TRBD2. Germline lookup yields CDR1 SGHVS and CDR2 FNYEAQ. The CDR3 spans 18 residues. The trim removed 3 bases at V and 2 bases at J, leaving 8 bases unmatched. The CDR3 spells CASSLQRTSGGNTDTQYF. Written as DNA, the CDR3 is TGTGCCAGCAGCTTGCAAAGGACTAGCGGGGGTAACACAGATACGCAGTATTTT.

The chain is built from TRBV15 and TRBJ2-5; no firm D call. Trimming removed 4 bases at V and 5 bases at J, with 11 bases between. Germline V CDR1 and CDR2: LNHNV, YYDKDF (reference sequence). The CDR3 length is 13 residues. CDR3 in amino acids: CATSNIGGETQYF. The CDR3 nucleotides read TGTGCCACCAGCAACATCGGTGGGGAGACCCAGTACTTC.

Worth noting for this clonotype: At one end, the junction sequence differs from germline, possibly due to a read error. This rearrangement joins TRBV4-3 to TRBJ1-4, with no clear D. The germline V gene has CDR1 LGHNA and CDR2 YSLEER. The CDR3 totals 16 residues. The CDR3 loop reads CASSQGHSATNEELFF. The CDR3 nucleotides are TGCGCCAGCAGCCAAGGCCACAGTGCAACTAATGAAGAACTGTTTTTT.

J is TRBJ1-1 and V is TRBV3-1, with 7 bases matching TRBD1. The CDR3 contains 16 residues. The J segment lost 1 base and the V segment lost 4 bases, leaving 9 bases of the junction unmatched. The germline CDR1 and CDR2 sequences are LGHDT and YNNKEL (reference sequence). The CDR3 nucleotides read TGTGCCAGCAGCCCAACGAGGACAGGCCGGAACACTGAAGCTTTCTTT. Translation: CASSPTRTGRNTEAFF.